This T cell receptor beta chain comes out of a study of T cell responses to AZD1222 COVID-19 vaccine. Germline V CDR1 and CDR2: MDHEN, SYDVKM. V shed 3 bases and J shed 0 bases, with 9 bases lying between them. The CDR3 extends over 15 amino acids. Second-dose recipients at about 4 or about 12 weeks were treated as one pooled group. Whole-study findings and limits: Dominant CD4 TCR responses targeted spike regions 160-218 and 743-854. Increased Spike-specific TCR breadth and depth were observed after two AZD1222 doses. Donors, mostly white British, included more females; clonal diversity was possibly underestimated.

Data came from immunoSEQ multiplex PCR; TCRdb stores just in-frame clones and leaves some out. The table records under 150,000 clones, 75% to 90% of them present only once. For this clone: Its specificity is not known.

The specimen was peripheral blood, collected 28 days after the second AZD1222 dose. This TCR was recovered from an adult who received the AZD1222 COVID-19 vaccine. V and J are TRBV28 and TRBJ1-3; D not certain. CDR3 coding DNA: TGTGCCAGCAGTTTGGTAGGCTACTCTGGAAACACCATATATTTT. Residues: CASSLVGYSGNTIYF.